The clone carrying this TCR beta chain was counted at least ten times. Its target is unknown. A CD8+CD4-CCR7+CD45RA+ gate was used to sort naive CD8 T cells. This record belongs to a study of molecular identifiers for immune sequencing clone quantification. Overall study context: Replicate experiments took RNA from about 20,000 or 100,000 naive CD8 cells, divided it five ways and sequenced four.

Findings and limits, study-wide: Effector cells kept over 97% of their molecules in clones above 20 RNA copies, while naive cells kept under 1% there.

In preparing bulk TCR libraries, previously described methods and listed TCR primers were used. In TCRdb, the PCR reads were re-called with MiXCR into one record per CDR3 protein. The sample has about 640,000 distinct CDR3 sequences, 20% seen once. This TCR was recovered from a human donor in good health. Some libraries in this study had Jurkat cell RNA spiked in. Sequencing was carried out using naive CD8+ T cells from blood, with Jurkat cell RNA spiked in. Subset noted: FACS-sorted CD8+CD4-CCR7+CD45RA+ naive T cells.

For the CDR3, the DNA is TGCGCCAGCAGCCAAGATCTTATGGCAGGGCTGAACACTGAAGCTTTCTTT. This codes for CASSQDLMAGLNTEAFF. The chain joins TRBV4-3 to TRBJ1-1, with TRBD1 as a possible D gene (5 bases). CDR1 is LGHNA, CDR2 YSLEER, per germline. V was pared by 0 bases and J by 0 bases, with 14 bases between. This CDR3 region has 17 residues.